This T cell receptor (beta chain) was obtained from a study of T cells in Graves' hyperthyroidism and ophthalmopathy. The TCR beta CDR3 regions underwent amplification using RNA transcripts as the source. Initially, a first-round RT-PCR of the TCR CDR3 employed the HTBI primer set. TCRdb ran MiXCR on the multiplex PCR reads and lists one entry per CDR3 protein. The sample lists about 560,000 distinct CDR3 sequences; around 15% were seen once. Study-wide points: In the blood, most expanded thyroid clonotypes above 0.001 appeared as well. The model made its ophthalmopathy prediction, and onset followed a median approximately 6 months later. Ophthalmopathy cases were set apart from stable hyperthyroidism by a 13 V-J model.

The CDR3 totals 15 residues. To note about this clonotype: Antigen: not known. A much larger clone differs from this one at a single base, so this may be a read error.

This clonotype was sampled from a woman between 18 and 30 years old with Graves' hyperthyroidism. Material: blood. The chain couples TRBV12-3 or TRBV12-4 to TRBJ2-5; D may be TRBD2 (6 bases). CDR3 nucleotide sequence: TGTACCAGCAGTTTATCGCGGGGTGGCATAGAGACCCAGTACTTC. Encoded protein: CTSSLSRGGIETQYF.